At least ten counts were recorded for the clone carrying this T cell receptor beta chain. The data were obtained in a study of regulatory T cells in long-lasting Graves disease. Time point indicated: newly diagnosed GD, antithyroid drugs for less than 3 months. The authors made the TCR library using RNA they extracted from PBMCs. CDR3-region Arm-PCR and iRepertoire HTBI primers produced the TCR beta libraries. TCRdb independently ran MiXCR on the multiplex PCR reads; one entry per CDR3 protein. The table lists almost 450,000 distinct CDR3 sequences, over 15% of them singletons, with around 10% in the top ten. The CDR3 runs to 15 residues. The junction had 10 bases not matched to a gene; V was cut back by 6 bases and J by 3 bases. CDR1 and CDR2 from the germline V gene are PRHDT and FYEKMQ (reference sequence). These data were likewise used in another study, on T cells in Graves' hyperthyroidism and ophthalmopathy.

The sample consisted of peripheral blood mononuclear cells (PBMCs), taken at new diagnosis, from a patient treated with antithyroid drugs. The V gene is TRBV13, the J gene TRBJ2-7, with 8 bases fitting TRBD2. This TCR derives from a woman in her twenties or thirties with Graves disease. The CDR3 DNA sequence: TGTGCCAGCAGTCTACCCTCTAGCGGGTTCTACGAGCAGTACTTC. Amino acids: CASSLPSSGFYEQYF.